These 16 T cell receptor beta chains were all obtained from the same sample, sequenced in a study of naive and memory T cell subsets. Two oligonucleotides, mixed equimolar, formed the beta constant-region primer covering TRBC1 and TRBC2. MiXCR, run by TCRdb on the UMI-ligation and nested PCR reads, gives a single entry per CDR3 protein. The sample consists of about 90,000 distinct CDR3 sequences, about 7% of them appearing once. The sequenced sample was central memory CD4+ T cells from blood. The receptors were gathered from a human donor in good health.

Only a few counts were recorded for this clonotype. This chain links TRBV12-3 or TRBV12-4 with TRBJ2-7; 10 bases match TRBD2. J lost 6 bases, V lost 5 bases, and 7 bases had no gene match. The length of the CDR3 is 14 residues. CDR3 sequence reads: CASSPSGRGGEQYF. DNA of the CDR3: TGTGCCAGCAGTCCGAGCGGGAGGGGGGGCGAGCAGTACTTC.

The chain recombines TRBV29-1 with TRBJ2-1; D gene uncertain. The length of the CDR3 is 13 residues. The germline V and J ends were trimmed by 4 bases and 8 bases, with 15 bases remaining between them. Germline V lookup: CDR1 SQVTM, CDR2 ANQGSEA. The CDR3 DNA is TGCAGCGTTGGCCTAGTAGCATTTCATGAGCAGTTCTTC. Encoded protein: CSVGLVAFHEQFF.

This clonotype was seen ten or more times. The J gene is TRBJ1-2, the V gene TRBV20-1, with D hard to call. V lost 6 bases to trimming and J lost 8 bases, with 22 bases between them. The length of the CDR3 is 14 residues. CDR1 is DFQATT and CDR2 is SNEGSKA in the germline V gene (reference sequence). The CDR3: CSAFSGVKVVGYTF. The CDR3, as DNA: TGCAGTGCCTTCAGCGGGGTAAAAGTTGTAGGCTACACCTTC.

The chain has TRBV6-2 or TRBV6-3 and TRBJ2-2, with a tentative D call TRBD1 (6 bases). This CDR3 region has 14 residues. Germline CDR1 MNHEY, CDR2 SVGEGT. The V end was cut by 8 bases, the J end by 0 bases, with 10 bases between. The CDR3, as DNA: TGTGCCAGCGGGACACCCACGAACACCGGGGAGCTGTTTTTT. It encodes CASGTPTNTGELFF.

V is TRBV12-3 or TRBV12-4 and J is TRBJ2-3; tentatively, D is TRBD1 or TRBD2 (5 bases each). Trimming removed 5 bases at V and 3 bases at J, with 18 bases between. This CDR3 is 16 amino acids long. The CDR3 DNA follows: TGTGCCAGCAGTCTTGCTGGGGGTGTCGGAACAGATACGCAGTATTTT. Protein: CASSLAGGVGTDTQYF.

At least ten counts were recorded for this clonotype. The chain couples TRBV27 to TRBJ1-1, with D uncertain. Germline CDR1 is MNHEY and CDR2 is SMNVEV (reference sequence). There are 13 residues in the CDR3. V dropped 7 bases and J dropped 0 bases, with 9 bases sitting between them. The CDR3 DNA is TGTGCCAGCAAACAGCGAATGAACACTGAAGCTTTCTTT. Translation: CASKQRMNTEAFF.

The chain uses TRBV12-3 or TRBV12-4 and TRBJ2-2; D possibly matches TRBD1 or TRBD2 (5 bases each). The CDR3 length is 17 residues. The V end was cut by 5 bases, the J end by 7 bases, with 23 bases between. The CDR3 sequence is CASSPLGVSDRVGELFF. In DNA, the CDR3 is TGTGCCAGCAGTCCCCTGGGGGTTTCAGATAGAGTCGGGGAGCTGTTTTTT.

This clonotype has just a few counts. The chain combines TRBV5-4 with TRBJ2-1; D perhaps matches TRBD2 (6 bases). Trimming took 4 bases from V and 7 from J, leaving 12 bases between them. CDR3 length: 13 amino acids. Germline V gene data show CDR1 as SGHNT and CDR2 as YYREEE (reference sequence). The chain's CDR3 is CASSARSGNEQFF. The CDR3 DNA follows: TGTGCCAGCAGCGCCAGGAGCGGGAATGAGCAGTTCTTC.

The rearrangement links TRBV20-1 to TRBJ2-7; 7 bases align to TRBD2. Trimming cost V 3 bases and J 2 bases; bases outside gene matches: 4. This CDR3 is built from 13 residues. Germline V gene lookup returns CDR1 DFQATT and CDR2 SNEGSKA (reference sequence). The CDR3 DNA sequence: TGCAGTGCTAGCGGGGGGTGGACCTACGAGCAGTACTTC. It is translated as CSASGGWTYEQYF.

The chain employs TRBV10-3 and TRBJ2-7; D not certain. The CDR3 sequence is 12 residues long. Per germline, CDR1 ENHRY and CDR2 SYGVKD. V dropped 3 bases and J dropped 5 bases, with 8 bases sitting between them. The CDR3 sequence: CAISDLIHEQYF. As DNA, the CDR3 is TGTGCCATCAGTGATTTGATCCACGAGCAGTACTTC.

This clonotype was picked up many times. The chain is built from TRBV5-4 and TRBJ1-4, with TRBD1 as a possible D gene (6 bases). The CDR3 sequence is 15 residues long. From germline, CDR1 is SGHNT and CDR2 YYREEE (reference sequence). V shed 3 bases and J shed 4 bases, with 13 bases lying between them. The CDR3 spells CASSYRAGDNEKLFF. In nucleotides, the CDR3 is TGTGCCAGCAGCTACAGGGCAGGGGATAATGAAAAACTGTTTTTT. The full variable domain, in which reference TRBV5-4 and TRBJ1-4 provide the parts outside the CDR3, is ETGVTQSPTHLIKTRGQQVTLRCSSQSGHNTVSWYQQALGQGPQFIFQYYREEENGRGNFPPRFSGLQFPNYSSELNVNALELDDSALYLCASSYRAGDNEKLFFGSGTQLSVL.

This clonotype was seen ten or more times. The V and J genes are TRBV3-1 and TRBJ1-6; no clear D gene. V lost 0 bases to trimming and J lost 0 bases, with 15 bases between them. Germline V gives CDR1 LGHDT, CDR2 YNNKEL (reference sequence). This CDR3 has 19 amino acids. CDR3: CASSQDYRVGSSYNSPLHF. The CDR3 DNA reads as TGTGCCAGCAGCCAAGATTATAGGGTCGGGAGCTCCTATAATTCACCCCTCCACTTT.

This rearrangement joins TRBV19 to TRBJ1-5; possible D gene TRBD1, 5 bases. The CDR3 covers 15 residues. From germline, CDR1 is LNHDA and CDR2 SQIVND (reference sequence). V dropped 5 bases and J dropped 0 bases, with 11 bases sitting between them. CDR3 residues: CASSGAATSNQPQHF. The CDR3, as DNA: TGTGCCAGTAGTGGGGCGGCTACTAGCAATCAGCCCCAGCATTTT.

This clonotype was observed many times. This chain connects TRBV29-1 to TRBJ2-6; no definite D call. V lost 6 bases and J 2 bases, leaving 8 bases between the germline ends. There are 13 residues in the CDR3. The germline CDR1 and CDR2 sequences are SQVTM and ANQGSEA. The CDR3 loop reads CSVQSTGANVLTF. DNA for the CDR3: TGCAGCGTACAGTCAACTGGGGCCAACGTCCTGACTTTC.

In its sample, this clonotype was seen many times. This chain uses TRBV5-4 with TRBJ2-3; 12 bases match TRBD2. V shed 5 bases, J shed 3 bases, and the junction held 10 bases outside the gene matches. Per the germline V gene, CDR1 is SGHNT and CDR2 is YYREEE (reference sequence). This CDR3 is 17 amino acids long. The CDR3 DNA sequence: TGTGCCAGCAGTTTGACTAGCGGGAGTTCTAGGACAGATACGCAGTATTTT. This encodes CASSLTSGSSRTDTQYF.

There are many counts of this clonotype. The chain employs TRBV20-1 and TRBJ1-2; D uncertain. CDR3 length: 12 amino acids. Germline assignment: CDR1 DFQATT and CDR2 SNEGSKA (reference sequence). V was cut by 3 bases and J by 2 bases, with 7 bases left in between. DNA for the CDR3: TGCAGTGCTAGTCCCGAGAACTATGGCTACACCTTC. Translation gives CSASPENYGYTF.